These T cell receptor beta chains were read from a single sample in a study of CD8 T cells in Susac syndrome. From the immunoSEQ multiplex PCR reads, TCRdb called clonotypes with MiXCR, one entry per CDR3 protein. The sample includes hundreds of thousands of distinct CDR3 sequences, 85% to 95% of them seen just once. Sample: CD4+ T cells from PBMCs. These receptors were collected from a human donor with multiple sclerosis. CDR3s include the opening cysteine and the closing phenylalanine or tryptophan. A D gene is named only where the DNA matches it firmly. Size is omitted from some rows. Given values are once, few, many or a class for expanded clones.

size | D | J | V | CDR3 | DNA
- | - | TRBJ2-4 | TRBV20-1 | CSARDPYQAKNIQYF | TGCAGTGCTAGAGATCCCTACCAAGCCAAAAACATTCAGTACTTC
- | TRBD1 | TRBJ1-1 | TRBV3-1 | CASSQITGGGRAFF | TGTGCCAGCAGCCAGATAACAGGGGGCGGTAGAGCTTTCTTT
- | TRBD2 | TRBJ2-1 | TRBV6-5 | CASSPPLAGYNEQFF | TGTGCCAGCAGCCCCCCCCTAGCGGGCTACAATGAGCAGTTCTTC
few | - | TRBJ1-5 | TRBV6-2/TRBV6-3 | CASSRGGGPQHF | TGTGCCAGCAGCCGCGGTGGGGGGCCCCAGCATTTT
- | - | TRBJ1-6 | TRBV28 | CASSKGETSYNSPLHF | TGTGCCAGCAGCAAAGGAGAAACCTCCTATAATTCACCCCTCCACTTT
- | - | TRBJ2-1 | TRBV12-3/TRBV12-4 | CASTRSAPSYNEQFF | TGTGCCAGCACCCGCTCGGCCCCGTCATACAATGAGCAGTTCTTC
few | - | TRBJ2-6 | TRBV7-7 | CASSFGGSGANVLTF | TGTGCCAGCAGCTTCGGAGGGTCTGGGGCCAACGTCCTGACTTTC
- | - | TRBJ2-5 | TRBV20-1 | CSASLKETQYF | TGCAGTGCTAGTTTAAAAGAGACCCAGTACTTC
- | TRBD1 | TRBJ2-2 | TRBV18 | CASSPGQGVRTGELFF | TGTGCCAGCTCACCAGGACAGGGGGTACGGACCGGGGAGCTGTTTTTT
once | - | TRBJ2-7 | TRBV9 | CASSAGTNRYEQYF | TGTGCCAGCAGCGCCGGGACAAACCGCTACGAGCAGTACTTC
- | - | TRBJ1-1 | TRBV15 | CATSRGTEGSEAFF | TGTGCCACCAGCAGAGGGACCGAGGGTAGTGAAGCTTTCTTT
- | TRBD1 | TRBJ2-7 | TRBV28 | CASTSRTGGYEQYF | TGTGCCAGCACCTCCCGTACAGGGGGCTACGAGCAGTACTTC
- | TRBD1 | TRBJ1-4 | TRBV7-9 | CASSSTGTGVGKLFF | TGTGCCAGCAGCTCCACCGGGACAGGGGTTGGAAAACTGTTTTTT
- | - | TRBJ1-2 | TRBV6-1 | CASRRGEHGYTF | TGTGCCAGCCGGAGGGGTGAACATGGCTACACCTTC
- | - | TRBJ2-1 | TRBV3-1 | CASSQIRTRHEQFF | TGTGCCAGCAGCCAGATCAGGACGCGTCATGAGCAGTTCTTC
- | - | TRBJ1-3 | TRBV19 | CASSGPSSGNTIYF | TGTGCCAGTAGCGGGCCCTCCTCTGGAAACACCATATATTTT
- | TRBD2 | TRBJ2-7 | TRBV20-1 | CSASYSGGATQYF | TGCAGTGCTAGTTATAGCGGGGGGGCGACGCAGTACTTC
- | TRBD2 | TRBJ2-2 | TRBV14 | CASSQALAGNTGELFF | TGTGCCAGCAGCCAAGCTCTAGCGGGGAACACCGGGGAGCTGTTTTTT
- | - | TRBJ2-5 | TRBV19 | CASSMAAHAQETQYF | TGTGCCAGTAGTATGGCGGCACACGCCCAAGAGACCCAGTACTTC
- | - | TRBJ1-6 | TRBV11-2 | CASSLRGFSPLHF | TGTGCCAGCAGCTTACGAGGGTTCTCACCCCTCCACTTT
- | - | TRBJ2-3 | TRBV24-1 | CATSDTLGDTQYF | TGTGCCACCAGCGACACCTTGGGGGATACGCAGTATTTT
- | - | TRBJ2-7 | TRBV3-1 | CASSSQSPIVLDEQYF | TGTGCCAGCAGCAGTCAAAGTCCCATCGTGTTAGACGAGCAGTACTTC
- | TRBD1 | TRBJ1-4 | TRBV3-1 | CASSSNRGLFRKLFF | TGTGCCAGCAGCTCAAACAGGGGATTGTTCCGAAAACTGTTTTTT
- | TRBD1 | TRBJ2-6 | TRBV11-3 | CASSLDGTGSGANVLTF | TGTGCCAGCAGCTTAGATGGGACAGGCTCTGGGGCCAACGTCCTGACTTTC
once | TRBD1 | TRBJ2-5 | TRBV20-1 | CSARRDRVQETQYF | TGCAGTGCTCGCCGGGACAGGGTCCAAGAGACCCAGTACTTC
- | - | TRBJ2-5 | TRBV10-3 | CATRDPVETQYF | TGTGCCACCCGGGACCCTGTAGAGACCCAGTACTTC
- | TRBD2 | TRBJ2-2 | TRBV20-1 | CSAGSTTSGGTGELFF | TGCAGTGCTGGGAGCACCACTAGCGGGGGGACCGGGGAGCTGTTTTTT
- | - | TRBJ1-1 | TRBV12-2 | CASRHNRGENTEAFF | TGTGCAAGTCGACACAACAGGGGGGAGAACACTGAAGCTTTCTTT
- | - | TRBJ1-2 | TRBV5-1 | CASSFRGEGNGYTF | TGCGCCAGCAGCTTCAGGGGAGAAGGGAATGGCTACACCTTC
- | TRBD2 | TRBJ2-1 | TRBV3-1 | CASSQGASGFYNEQFF | TGTGCCAGCAGCCAAGGGGCTAGCGGGTTCTACAATGAGCAGTTCTTC
- | TRBD2 | TRBJ2-1 | TRBV24-1 | CATSDPSGSAYNEQFF | TGTGCCACCAGTGATCCTAGCGGGAGCGCCTACAATGAGCAGTTCTTC
- | - | TRBJ1-4 | TRBV28 | CASSLFGSATNEKLFF | TGTGCCAGCAGTTTATTCGGTAGTGCAACTAATGAAAAACTGTTTTTT
- | - | TRBJ1-1 | TRBV15 | CATSRDRAGSTEAFF | TGTGCCACCAGCAGAGATCGGGCCGGGAGCACTGAAGCTTTCTTT
once | - | TRBJ1-1 | TRBV5-1 | CASSLAGTMNTEAFF | TGCGCCAGCAGCTTGGCGGGGACAATGAACACTGAAGCTTTCTTT
- | TRBD1 | TRBJ2-5 | TRBV5-4 | CASSFSPGQGGETQYF | TGTGCCAGCAGCTTTTCACCGGGACAGGGAGGAGAGACCCAGTACTTC
- | TRBD1 | TRBJ1-1 | TRBV27 | CASSFQGANTEAFF | TGTGCCAGCAGTTTTCAGGGGGCGAACACTGAAGCTTTCTTT
- | - | TRBJ2-3 | TRBV6-5 | CASSLTGSGTDTQYF | TGTGCCAGCAGTTTAACAGGGAGCGGCACAGATACGCAGTATTTT
once | TRBD2 | TRBJ2-2 | TRBV11-1 | CASSALPGTSGSLSGELFF | TGTGCCAGCAGCGCCCTCCCCGGGACTAGCGGGAGTCTTTCCGGGGAGCTGTTTTTT
- | - | TRBJ1-4 | TRBV6-5 | CASSYSGRDNEKLFF | TGTGCCAGCAGTTACTCCGGACGGGATAATGAAAAACTGTTTTTT
- | - | TRBJ2-4 | TRBV7-9 | CASSFRVAGSLAKNIQYF | TGTGCCAGCAGCTTCCGGGTGGCGGGGTCCCTAGCCAAAAACATTCAGTACTTC
- | - | TRBJ1-2 | TRBV14 | CASSQDLSGAGGYTF | TGTGCCAGCAGCCAAGATCTGTCGGGGGCTGGGGGCTACACCTTC
- | - | TRBJ1-5 | TRBV30 | CAWTLPGLVNQPQHF | TGTGCCTGGACCTTACCTGGGCTTGTCAATCAGCCCCAGCATTTT
once | TRBD2 | TRBJ2-5 | TRBV20-1 | CSASRRGWRETQYF | TGCAGTGCTAGTCGGCGGGGGTGGCGGGAGACCCAGTACTTC
- | - | TRBJ2-3 | TRBV20-1 | CSARTDRDTQYF | TGCAGTGCTAGAACCGACAGAGATACGCAGTATTTT
- | TRBD1 | TRBJ1-5 | TRBV28 | CASSTYRDRVGSPLNQPQHF | TGTGCCAGCAGTACGTACAGGGACAGGGTCGGATCCCCGCTCAATCAGCCCCAGCATTTT
- | TRBD2 | TRBJ2-1 | TRBV19 | CATARGRAAEQFF | TGTGCCACTGCTCGGGGGAGGGCCGCTGAGCAGTTCTTC
- | - | TRBJ2-6 | TRBV5-1 | CASSLDISGANVLTF | TGCGCCAGCAGCCTAGACATTTCTGGGGCCAACGTCCTGACTTTC
- | - | TRBJ1-2 | TRBV15 | CATSRDLWFRYTF | TGTGCCACCAGCAGAGATTTGTGGTTTCGCTACACCTTC
- | - | TRBJ2-1 | TRBV3-1 | CASGSPGDQQFF | TGTGCCAGCGGCTCACCCGGGGACCAGCAGTTCTTC
- | TRBD1 | TRBJ2-4 | TRBV12-5 | CASGLGQGGAKNIQYF | TGTGCTAGTGGTTTGGGACAGGGTGGCGCCAAAAACATTCAGTACTTC
- | TRBD2 | TRBJ2-5 | TRBV6-2/TRBV6-3 | CASSYGTSRETQYF | TGTGCCAGCAGTTATGGGACTAGTAGGGAGACCCAGTACTTC
- | TRBD2 | TRBJ2-5 | TRBV2 | CASREGLAPRRRETQYF | TGTGCCAGCAGAGAAGGACTAGCGCCACGGAGGAGGGAGACCCAGTACTTC
- | - | TRBJ2-3 | TRBV6-1 | CASSESPFRTDTQYF | TGTGCCAGCAGTGAATCGCCCTTCCGCACAGATACGCAGTATTTT
- | TRBD1 | TRBJ1-4 | TRBV4-2 | CASSQDRTGGDEKLFF | TGTGCCAGCAGCCAAGACCGGACAGGAGGGGATGAAAAACTGTTTTTT
once | - | TRBJ1-1 | TRBV6-1 | CASSTTENTEAFF | TGTGCCAGCAGCACGACAGAGAACACTGAAGCTTTCTTT
once | - | TRBJ1-6 | TRBV7-3 | CASSLRGRDYNSPLHF | TGTGCCAGCAGCTTAAGGGGTCGGGATTATAATTCACCCCTCCACTTT
- | - | TRBJ2-1 | TRBV20-1 | CSARDPVGAHNEQFF | TGCAGTGCTAGAGATCCTGTGGGGGCCCACAATGAGCAGTTCTTC